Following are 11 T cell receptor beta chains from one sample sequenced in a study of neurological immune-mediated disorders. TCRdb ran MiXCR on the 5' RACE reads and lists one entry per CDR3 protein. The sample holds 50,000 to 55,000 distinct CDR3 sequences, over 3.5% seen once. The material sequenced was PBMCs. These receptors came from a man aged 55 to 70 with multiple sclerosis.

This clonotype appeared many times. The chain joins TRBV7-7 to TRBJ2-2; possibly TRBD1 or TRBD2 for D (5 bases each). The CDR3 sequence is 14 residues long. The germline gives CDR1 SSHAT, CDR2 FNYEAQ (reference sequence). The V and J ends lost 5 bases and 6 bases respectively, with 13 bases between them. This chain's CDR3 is CASSPGPFAGELFF. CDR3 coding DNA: TGTGCCAGCAGCCCGGGACCTTTTGCCGGGGAGCTGTTTTTT. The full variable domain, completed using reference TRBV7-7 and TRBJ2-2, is GAGVSQSPRYKVTKRGQDVTLRCDPISSHATLYWYQQALGQGPEFLTYFNYEAQPDKSGLPSDRFSAERPEGSISTLTIQRTEQRDSAMYRCASSPGPFAGELFFGEGSRLTVL.

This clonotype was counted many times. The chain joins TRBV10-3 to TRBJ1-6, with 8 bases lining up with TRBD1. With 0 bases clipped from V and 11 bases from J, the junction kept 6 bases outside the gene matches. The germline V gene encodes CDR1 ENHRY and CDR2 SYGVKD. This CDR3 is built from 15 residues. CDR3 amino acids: CAISESGQGRPPLHF. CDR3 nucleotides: TGTGCCATCAGTGAGTCCGGACAGGGACGCCCACCCCTCCACTTT.

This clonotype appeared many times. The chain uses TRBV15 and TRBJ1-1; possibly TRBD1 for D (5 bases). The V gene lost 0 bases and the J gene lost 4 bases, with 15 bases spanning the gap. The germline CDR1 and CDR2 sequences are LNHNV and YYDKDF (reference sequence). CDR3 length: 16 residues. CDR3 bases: TGTGCCACCAGCAGAGATTTTGGGGGTTATGGCACTGAAGCTTTCTTT. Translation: CATSRDFGGYGTEAFF.

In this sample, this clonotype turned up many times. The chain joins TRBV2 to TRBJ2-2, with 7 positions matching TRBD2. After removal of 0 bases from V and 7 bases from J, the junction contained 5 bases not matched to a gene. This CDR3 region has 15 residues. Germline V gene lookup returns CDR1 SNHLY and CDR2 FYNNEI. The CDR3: CASSEAGGPFGELFF. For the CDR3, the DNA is TGTGCCAGCAGTGAAGCGGGAGGGCCTTTCGGGGAGCTGTTTTTT.

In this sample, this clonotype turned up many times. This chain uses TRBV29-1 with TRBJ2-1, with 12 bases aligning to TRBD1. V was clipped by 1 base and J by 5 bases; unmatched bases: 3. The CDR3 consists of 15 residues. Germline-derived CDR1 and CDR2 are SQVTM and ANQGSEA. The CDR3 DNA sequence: TGCAGCGTTGAAGGGGACAGGGGGCTCGACAATGAGCAGTTCTTC. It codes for CSVEGDRGLDNEQFF.

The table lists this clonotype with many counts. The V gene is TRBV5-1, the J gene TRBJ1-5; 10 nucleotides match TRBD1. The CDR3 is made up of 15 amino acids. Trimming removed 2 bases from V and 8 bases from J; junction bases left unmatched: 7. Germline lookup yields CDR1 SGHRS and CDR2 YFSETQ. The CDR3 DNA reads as TGCGCCAGCAGCTTTACGGGACAGGGGAGGGAGCCCCAGCATTTT. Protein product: CASSFTGQGREPQHF. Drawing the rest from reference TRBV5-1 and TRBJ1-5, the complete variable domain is KAGVTQTPRYLIKTRGQQVTLSCSPISGHRSVSWYQQTPGQGLQFLFEYFSETQRNKGNFPGRFSGRQFSNSRSEMNVSTLELGDSALYLCASSFTGQGREPQHFGDGTRLSIL.

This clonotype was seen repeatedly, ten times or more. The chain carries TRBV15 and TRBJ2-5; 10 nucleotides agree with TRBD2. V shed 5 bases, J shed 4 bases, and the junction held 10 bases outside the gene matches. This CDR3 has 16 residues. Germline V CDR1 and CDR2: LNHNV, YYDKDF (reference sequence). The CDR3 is CATSLSGGASPETQYF. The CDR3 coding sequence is TGTGCCACCAGCCTAAGCGGGGGGGCGAGCCCAGAGACCCAGTACTTC.

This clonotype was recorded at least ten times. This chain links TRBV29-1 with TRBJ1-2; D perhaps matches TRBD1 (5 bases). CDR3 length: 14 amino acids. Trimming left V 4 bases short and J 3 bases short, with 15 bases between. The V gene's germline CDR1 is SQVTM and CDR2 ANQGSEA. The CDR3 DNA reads TGCAGCGTTGTGGACACAGGAGGCTACTATGGCTACACCTTC. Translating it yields CSVVDTGGYYGYTF.

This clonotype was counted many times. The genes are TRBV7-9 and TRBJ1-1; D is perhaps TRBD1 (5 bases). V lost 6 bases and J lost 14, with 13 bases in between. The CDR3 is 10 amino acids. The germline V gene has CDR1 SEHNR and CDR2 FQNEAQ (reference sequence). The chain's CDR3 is CASRALRGFF. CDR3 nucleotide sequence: TGTGCCAGCAGGGCGCTCCGGGGGTTCTTT.

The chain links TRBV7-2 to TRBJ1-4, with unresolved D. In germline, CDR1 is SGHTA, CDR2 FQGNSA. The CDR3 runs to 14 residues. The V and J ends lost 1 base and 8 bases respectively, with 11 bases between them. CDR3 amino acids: CASSLDGRTEKLFF. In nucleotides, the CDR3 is TGTGCCAGCAGCTTAGATGGACGGACCGAAAAACTGTTTTTT.

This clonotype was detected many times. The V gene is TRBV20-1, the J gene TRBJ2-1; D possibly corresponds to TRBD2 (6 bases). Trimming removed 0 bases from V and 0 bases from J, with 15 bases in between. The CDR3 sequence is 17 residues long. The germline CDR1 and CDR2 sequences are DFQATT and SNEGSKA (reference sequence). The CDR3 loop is CSARDPGTESSYNEQFF. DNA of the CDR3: TGCAGTGCTAGAGATCCCGGGACTGAGAGCTCCTACAATGAGCAGTTCTTC.